Sequencing of this TCR beta chain was carried out in a study of cytotoxic CD8 clonotypes in ibrutinib-treated CLL. Across the whole study: Response samples were taken after a median about twelve months of treatment, range 6 to 36. Study-wide points: Clonality increased at ibrutinib response, then returned toward baseline at progression. Contraction or stability on treatment was seen for public clonotypes, which were uncommon.

TCRdb's table, derived via immunoSEQ multiplex PCR, lists solely in-frame clones and lacks some. The repertoire holds 50,000 to 65,000 clones, with about three quarters as singletons. Germline-derived CDR1 and CDR2 are LNHDA and SQIVND (reference sequence). V dropped 7 bases and J dropped 3 bases, with 16 bases sitting between them. The CDR3 contains 15 residues. Note on this clone: Its antigen remains unknown.

The rearrangement uses TRBV19 and TRBJ2-1; D is perhaps TRBD2 (6 bases). Sequenced here: PBMCs, sampled after 12 months of ibrutinib treatment. This TCR derives from a human donor with chronic lymphocytic leukemia. CDR3 sequence: CASMVSGEVYNEQFF. CDR3 sequence (DNA): TGTGCCAGTATGGTCTCGGGAGAAGTCTACAATGAGCAGTTCTTC.